These 9 T cell receptor beta chains were all obtained from the same sample, sequenced in a study of blood T cell repertoires in COVID-19. Clones were read by immunoSEQ multiplex PCR, and TCRdb kept only the in-frame ones, dropping some. The table records roughly 87,000 clones, around 84% of them present only once. Material: peripheral blood. The receptors stem from an older woman with acute or convalescent COVID-19.

J is TRBJ2-5 and V is TRBV15; TRBD1 agrees at 9 bases. This CDR3 is built from 15 residues. V trimming: 0 bases; J trimming: 5 bases; junction bases outside the gene matches: 4. CDR1 is LNHNV, CDR2 YYDKDF, per germline (reference sequence). The CDR3 coding sequence is TGTGCCACCAGCAGAGACACAGGGGGCCAGGAGACCCAGTACTTC. Amino acid sequence: CATSRDTGGQETQYF.

The chain carries TRBV10-3 and TRBJ1-2; D not resolved. Germline-derived CDR1 and CDR2 are ENHRY and SYGVKD. The V end lost 5 bases, the J end lost 10 bases, and 11 bases lay between the germline ends. CDR3 length: 11 amino acids. The CDR3 nucleotides read TGTGCCATCAGTCAGGCCTCGGACTACACCTTC. It is translated as CAISQASDYTF.

J is TRBJ1-6 and V is TRBV6-1; D may be TRBD1 (5 bases). The CDR3 covers 16 residues. Germline V lookup: CDR1 MNHNS, CDR2 SASEGT. The V end was cut by 3 bases, the J end by 5 bases, with 14 bases between. CDR3 residues: CASSDQGILDNSPLHF. CDR3 DNA: TGTGCCAGCAGTGACCAGGGTATCTTGGATAATTCACCCCTCCACTTT.

To note about this clone: A read error may produce the germline difference seen at one junction end. The genes are TRBV20-1 and TRBJ2-7; 11 bases map to TRBD1. The germline V gene has CDR1 DFQATT and CDR2 SNEGSKA (reference sequence). The CDR3 consists of 11 residues. The CDR3 sequence is CSASNTDRGHF. The DNA for the CDR3 is TGCAGTGCTTCGAACACGGACAGGGGGCACTTC.

This rearrangement joins TRBV2 to TRBJ1-6; D not certain. Trimming took off 6 bases at V and 0 bases at J, with 6 bases between the two ends. Germline assignment: CDR1 SNHLY and CDR2 FYNNEI. The CDR3 spans 14 residues. CDR3 nucleotides: TGTGCCAGCAGAGGGAGCTCCTATAATTCACCCCTCCACTTT. Its translation is CASRGSSYNSPLHF. Combining the CDR3 with reference TRBV2 and TRBJ1-6 gives the whole variable domain EPEVTQTPSHQVTQMGQEVILRCVPISNHLYFYWYRQILGQKVEFLVSFYNNEISEKSEIFDDQFSVERPDGSNFTLKIRSTKLEDSAMYFCASRGSSYNSPLHFGNGTRLTVT.

The chain recombines TRBV7-3 with TRBJ1-1, with TRBD1 matching over 7 bases. This CDR3 is built from 14 residues. V gave up 4 bases and J gave up 1 base; unmatched junction bases: 3. In germline, CDR1 is SGHTA, CDR2 FQGTGA. This CDR3 reads CASSSGQPNTEAFF. CDR3 bases: TGTGCCAGCAGCTCGGGACAGCCGAACACTGAAGCTTTCTTT.

V is TRBV5-1 and J is TRBJ2-2, with 8 bases lining up with TRBD1. CDR1 and CDR2 (germline): SGHRS, YFSETQ. V lost 0 bases, J lost 3 bases, and 1 base stayed unmatched. The CDR3 contains 15 residues. CDR3 region: CASSLAGGDTGELFF. CDR3 bases: TGCGCCAGCAGCTTGGCAGGGGGCGACACCGGGGAGCTGTTTTTT.

CDR3 sequence: CASSLDYRDGSNEKLFF. The CDR3 DNA follows: TGTGCCAGCAGCTTGGATTACAGGGATGGATCTAATGAAAAACTGTTTTTT. The chain couples TRBV5-6 to TRBJ1-4, with a weak D call TRBD1 (6 bases). V lost 0 bases and J lost 3, with 15 bases in between. This CDR3 is built from 17 residues. CDR1 is SGHDT, CDR2 YYEEEE, per germline.

This clone was seen only a few times. The chain combines TRBV24-1 with TRBJ2-5, with 8 bases fitting TRBD1. This CDR3 spans 13 amino acids. The ends lost 9 bases at V and 3 bases at J; junction bases unmatched: 5. The germline gives CDR1 KGHDR, CDR2 SFDVKD. In DNA form, the CDR3 reads TGTGCCACCGGAGGACAGGGAGAAGAGACCCAGTACTTC. Its translation is CATGGQGEETQYF.